This T cell receptor beta chain was sequenced during a study of blood T cells in healthy people across ages (dated by TCRdb to 2014 to 2015). For context, the study as a whole: In model experiments, template switching captured about one uniquely barcoded TCR beta cDNA molecule for every two T cells. To avoid experimental bias, donors of different ages were spread randomly across the sequencing lanes. Two additional independent replicas of 1 million unique cDNA reads from the same blood draw were analyzed for two donors (one aged 18 to 30 and one aged 80 or older). To track age-related changes in TCR beta repertoire diversity, the study relied on deep sequencing normalized with unique cDNA molecular identifiers. The donors were split into four age groups: young (average about 16 years), middle-aged (more than 35), aged (roughly 65) and long-lived (over 80).

The study at large found these results: Compared with the aged group, the long-lived group had more naive CD4+ T cells, fewer expanded clones and increased TCR diversity, a pattern suggesting age selection. Observed TCR beta diversity per million T cells fell roughly linearly with age, and a significant reduction was already apparent by age about 36. There was a strong correlation between observed TCR beta diversity and the percentage of naive T cells measured by flow cytometry. Conclusive comparison of naive and antigen-experienced compartments was prevented by the profiling of bulk unsorted PBMCs. Total diversity estimates from one million sequenced T cells were considered lower bounds and underestimates. Donor CMV infection status was unknown, potentially confounding age-related changes in expanded clonotypes.

The CDR3, cysteine through phenylalanine, is 15 amino acids long. The retained sequence is limited to the CDR3, 45 bases, with the frame set at the first base. The germline V and J ends show losses of 6 bases and 4 bases respectively, and no gene match explains 8 bases of the junction. CDR1 and CDR2 are read off the germline V gene as MNHNS and SASEGT. Donors were a few dozen systemically healthy Caucasian individuals from Russia aged roughly 6 to 95 years. Each donor gave roughly 11 milliliters of peripheral blood, drawn into EDTA-treated Vacutainer tubes. PBMCs were isolated by Ficoll-Paque density-gradient centrifugation, with at least 6.5 million obtained per sample. Total RNA was extracted from PBMCs with Trizol reagent, with at least 6 micrograms obtained per sample. For every donor, an aliquot of PBMCs went through flow cytometry to measure the percentages of naive CD45RAhigh/CD27high T cells.

This clonotype was detected a few times. What this receptor recognizes is not known. No much larger clone is present one base from it, and per-base qualities are unavailable. Preparation of the library involved 5' RACE. The sequencer listed for this sample is Illumina HiSeq 2500. A second about 6 to 11 cycle PCR used a sample-barcoded 5' primer and a J-beta primer mix. A template-switch 5' adaptor carrying 12 random nucleotides introduced a unique molecular identifier onto each TCR beta cDNA molecule. Each sample yielded at least 3 million CDR3-containing paired-end reads. First-strand cDNA synthesis was performed from all RNA using the Mint cDNA synthesis kit, with priming by a TRBC-specific oligonucleotide. After uracil-DNA glycosylase treatment, a first 18-cycle PCR used universal primers M1SS and BC2_uni_R on all cDNA. The study's own analysis went as follows. Normalization of each sample was performed by random selection of 1 million high-quality reads, each carrying a distinct molecular identifier. Instead of being binned into consensus sequences, reads that shared molecular identifiers were thrown out. MiTCR, with a Q25 quality threshold and the strictest error-elimination algorithm, was used for CDR3 identification, clonotype clustering and error correction. A nonparametric unseen species model with Euler transformation was used to estimate lower-bound total TCR beta diversity. The public sequencing data were trimmed at Q25 with fastp and processed into clonotypes with MiXCR by TCRdb, which kept only in-frame beta chains. Identical CDR3 protein sequences are pooled into one entry, listed with their most common genes and DNA. The V and J calls follow TCRdb's processing rather than the paper's. This sample is represented by around 1.7 million distinct CDR3 sequences; roughly 27% of them were singletons. The top ten hold over 7% of the sample.

The sample consisted of blood. The sequence was obtained from a woman aged 25 to 39 in good health. The V gene is TRBV6-1 and the J gene is TRBJ2-5, with 10 bases matching TRBD1. The CDR3 protein is CASRPRDRGRETQYF. The DNA sequence follows: TGTGCCAGCAGGCCTCGGGACAGGGGTAGAGAGACCCAGTACTTC.